This T cell receptor (beta chain) was identified during a study of T cells expressing NK-cell markers. Across the whole study: Seven HCMV-seropositive donors and one seronegative donor made up the eight sequenced donors.

5'RACE template switching with UMIs generated TCR beta cDNA. After re-calling the 5' RACE reads, TCRdb lists one entry per CDR3 protein, DNA absent. The sample features 200,000 to 300,000 distinct CDR3 sequences, with about 0.39% in its top ten. CDR1 and CDR2 (germline): DFQATT, SNEGSKA (reference sequence). This CDR3 region has 16 residues. The material sequenced was blood T cells: a sorted CD56 or NKG2C T cell subset, CD4+ or CD8+ T cells, or bulk PBMC T cells (not recorded which). This chain connects TRBV20-1 to TRBJ2-3; no DNA is available, so the TRBD1 call from TCRdb remains unchecked. This sequence originates from a man aged 18 to 30 in good health. The CDR3 spells CSARPGTSSGTDTQYF.